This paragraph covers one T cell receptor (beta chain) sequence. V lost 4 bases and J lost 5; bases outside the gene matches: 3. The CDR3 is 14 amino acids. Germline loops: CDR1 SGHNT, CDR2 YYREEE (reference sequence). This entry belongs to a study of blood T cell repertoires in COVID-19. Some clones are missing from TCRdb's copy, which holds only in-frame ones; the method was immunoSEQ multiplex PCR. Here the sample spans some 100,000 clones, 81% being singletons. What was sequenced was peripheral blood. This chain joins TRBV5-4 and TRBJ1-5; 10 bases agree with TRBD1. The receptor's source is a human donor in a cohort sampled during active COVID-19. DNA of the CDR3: TGTGCCAGCAGCCTAGGGACAGGGGATCAGCCCCAGCATTTT. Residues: CASSLGTGDQPQHF.